The 32 T cell receptor beta chains below were found in one sample sequenced in a study of circulating CD8 cells and anti-PD-1 response in melanoma. The QIAseq Immune Repertoire TCR panel built the libraries from 15 ng of total RNA. TCRdb analysed the reads with MiXCR anew, one entry per CDR3 protein. This table holds some 560 distinct CDR3 sequences, 4.5% to 6% found once. Live CD3+CD8+TCRalphabeta+ cells were sorted into four subsets by PD-1 and/or TIGIT. Sequencing was performed on CD8+ T cells from PBMCs, taken at baseline or after one month of anti-PD-1 therapy (not recorded which). These receptor sequences come from a human donor with melanoma.

V gene TRBV28 combines with J gene TRBJ2-7, with 11 bases matching TRBD2. Trimming removed 6 bases from V and 3 bases from J; junction bases left unmatched: 7. CDR3 length: 15 amino acids. CDR1 and CDR2 (germline): MDHEN, SYDVKM. In DNA, the CDR3 is TGTGCCAGCAGGGTCACTAGCGGGAGAAACTACGAGCAGTACTTC. It codes for CASRVTSGRNYEQYF.

In its sample, this clonotype ranks as medium-sized (0.01 to 0.1%). This chain links TRBV7-2 with TRBJ2-1; 7 bases align to TRBD2. Germline CDR1 reads SGHTA; CDR2 reads FQGNSA. V lost 5 bases to trimming and J lost 4 bases; unmatched junction nucleotides: 2. This CDR3 contains 13 residues. CDR3 bases: TGTGCCAGCAGCGGGGGAGGGTACAATGAGCAGTTCTTC. Residues: CASSGGGYNEQFF.

This clonotype came up a few times. With a far larger clone one base away, a read error is the likely cause. V is TRBV29-1 and J is TRBJ2-7, with unresolved D. Germline lookup yields CDR1 SQVTM and CDR2 ANQGSEA. The CDR3 extends over 13 amino acids. With 4 bases removed from V and 7 bases from J, the gap between germline ends came to 17 bases. The CDR3 DNA is TGCAGCGTTGGACGCGCGTTACGCAATGAGCAGTACTTC. It yields the protein CSVGRALRNEQYF.

By share of the sample, this clonotype is medium-sized. This chain joins TRBV19 and TRBJ1-2, with TRBD1 matching over 9 bases. This CDR3 region has 14 residues. The J segment lost 4 bases and the V segment lost 5 bases, leaving 5 bases of the junction unmatched. Looked up from germline, CDR1 is LNHDA and CDR2 is SQIVND (reference sequence). The CDR3 loop is CASSFTGGAYGYTF. CDR3 DNA: TGTGCCAGTAGTTTCACAGGGGGCGCCTATGGCTACACCTTC.

This clonotype is classed as medium-sized (0.01 to 0.1%). Just one base apart from a much larger clone, this may be a read error. The rearrangement uses TRBV2 and TRBJ1-4; tentatively, D is TRBD1 (6 bases). CDR3 length: 14 amino acids. Germline V lookup: CDR1 SNHLY, CDR2 FYNNEI. CDR3 region: CASSAGGDNEKLLF. Here the CDR3 DNA reads TGTGCCAGCAGCGCCGGGGGCGATAATGAAAAACTGCTTTTT.

In this sample, this clonotype is large. The chain links TRBV7-9 to TRBJ2-7; the D gene is possibly TRBD1 (5 bases). The germline V gene encodes CDR1 SEHNR and CDR2 FQNEAQ (reference sequence). CDR3 length: 13 residues. The V and J ends lost 8 bases and 2 bases respectively, with 13 bases between them. CDR3 in DNA: TGTGCCAGCTTGGGTTTGGGGCCCTACGAGCAGTACTTC. Translated: CASLGLGPYEQYF.

This clonotype is termed medium-sized. The chain has TRBV19 and TRBJ2-5; 9 nucleotides line up with TRBD1. This CDR3 contains 16 residues. Germline V CDR1 and CDR2: LNHDA, SQIVND (reference sequence). The junction had 12 bases not matched to a gene; V was cut back by 5 bases and J by 5 bases. CDR3 coding DNA: TGTGCCAGTAGTCCCGTCGCACAGGGGGCGGTGGAGACCCAGTACTTC. Translating it yields CASSPVAQGAVETQYF.

This clonotype is large in the sample. The rearrangement uses TRBV7-2 and TRBJ2-7; D possibly corresponds to TRBD2 (5 bases). This CDR3 is built from 11 residues. The germline V gene encodes CDR1 SGHTA and CDR2 FQGNSA. Trimming removed 5 bases at V and 3 bases at J, with 5 bases between. CDR3: CASSDYYEQYF. CDR3 sequence (DNA): TGTGCCAGCAGCGACTACTACGAGCAGTACTTC.

On this clonotype: No conserved phenylalanine or tryptophan is present at the end of the CDR3, so a read error is the likely explanation. The V gene is TRBV25-1, the J gene TRBJ1-1; possible D gene TRBD1, 6 bases. The CDR3 is 14 residues long. Germline V gene data show CDR1 as MGHDK and CDR2 as SYGVNS. CDR3 nucleotides: TGCGCCAGCAGTGAACCCAGAGGGGGCACTGAAGCTTTCCTT. It codes for CASSEPRGGTEAFL.

This clonotype has more than one count but fewer than ten. This chain connects TRBV30 to TRBJ2-3; 8 positions match TRBD2. Per germline, CDR1 GTSNPN and CDR2 SVGIG (reference sequence). This CDR3 is built from 14 residues. Losses at the gene ends were 0 bases for V and 4 bases for J; bases not matched to a gene: 3. The CDR3 is CAWSVRRGADTQYF. The CDR3 nucleotides are TGTGCCTGGAGTGTCCGGCGGGGGGCAGATACGCAGTATTTT.

With respect to this clonotype: A read error may explain this, as a much larger clone is one base away. Without the conserved terminal phenylalanine or tryptophan, this CDR3 likely stems from a read error. The chain carries TRBV19 and TRBJ2-7, with 7 bases aligning to TRBD2. There are 13 residues in the CDR3. V lost 2 bases and J lost 7; bases outside the gene matches: 5. From germline, CDR1 is LNHDA and CDR2 SQIVND (reference sequence). CDR3 region: CASSIMAGEEQYL. CDR3 nucleotide sequence: TGTGCCAGTAGTATAATGGCGGGGGAGGAGCAGTACCTC.

Within the sample, this clonotype is large (0.1 to 1%). The chain couples TRBV5-1 to TRBJ2-3; D not certain. The germline gives CDR1 SGHRS, CDR2 YFSETQ. Trimming took 0 bases from V and 0 from J, leaving 8 bases between them. This CDR3 spans 15 amino acids. For the CDR3, the DNA is TGCGCCAGCAGCTTGGACCGTTCTAGCACAGATACGCAGTATTTT. Residues: CASSLDRSSTDTQYF. Supplemented by reference TRBV5-1 and TRBJ2-3, the full variable domain reads KAGVTQTPRYLIKTRGQQVTLSCSPISGHRSVSWYQQTPGQGLQFLFEYFSETQRNKGNFPGRFSGRQFSNSRSEMNVSTLELGDSALYLCASSLDRSSTDTQYFGPGTRLTVL.

This clonotype was recorded a few times. V and J are TRBV4-3 and TRBJ2-3; 9 bases fit TRBD1. The CDR3 is 15 residues long. The germline V gene has CDR1 LGHNA and CDR2 YSLEER. J gave up 6 bases and V 3 bases, and 7 bases lay outside the gene matches. CDR3 nucleotides: TGCGCCAGCAGCCAGGTCGACAGGGGGGCGGATACGCAGTATTTT. This gives the protein CASSQVDRGADTQYF.

Within the sample, this clonotype is medium-sized. The chain recombines TRBV7-2 with TRBJ2-1; TRBD2 matches 9 bases. Germline V lookup: CDR1 SGHTA, CDR2 FQGNSA. With V trimmed by 2 bases and J by 10 bases, 6 bases remained unmatched. The CDR3 is made up of 14 amino acids. CDR3 residues: CASSLSGGLAEQFF. The CDR3 DNA is TGTGCCAGCAGCTTAAGCGGCGGACTAGCGGAGCAGTTCTTC.

By sample share, this clonotype is large (0.1 to 1%). The V and J genes are TRBV4-3 and TRBJ1-2; D is perhaps TRBD1 (5 bases). Trimming took 5 bases from V and 3 from J, leaving 16 bases between them. The germline CDR1 and CDR2 sequences are LGHNA and YSLEER. The CDR3 loop spans 15 amino acids. The CDR3 region is CASSEVDGGDYGYTF. The CDR3, as DNA: TGCGCCAGCAGCGAAGTGGACGGAGGGGACTATGGCTACACCTTC.

By share, this clonotype counts as large (0.1 to 1%). The V gene is TRBV18, the J gene TRBJ2-3; 10 bases are shared with TRBD1. Germline values: CDR1 KGHSH, CDR2 LQKENI. Trimming removed 2 bases from V and 4 bases from J; junction bases left unmatched: 3. This CDR3 region has 15 residues. CDR3 sequence (DNA): TGTGCCAGCTCACCAGGGACAGGGGTAGCAGATACGCAGTATTTT. This gives the protein CASSPGTGVADTQYF.

This clonotype was detected only a few times. Its ends do not fully match the called genes, so a read error is possible. The rearrangement links TRBV28 to TRBJ1-1, with 7 bases lining up with TRBD1. Germline V gene sequence: CDR1 MDHEN, CDR2 SYDVKM. The CDR3 sequence is 16 residues long. The CDR3 is CATTTPTGRAGTETFF. CDR3 in DNA: TGTGCCACGACCACTCCGACAGGGCGTGCTGGCACTGAAACTTTCTTT. Combining the CDR3 with reference TRBV28 and TRBJ1-1 gives the whole variable domain DVKVTQSSRYLVKRTGEKVFLECVQDMDHENMFWYRQDPGLGLRLIYFSYDVKMKEKGDIPEGYSVSREKKERFSLILESASTNQTSMYLCATTTPTGRAGTETFFGQGTRLTVV.

By sample fraction, this clonotype is medium-sized. The CDR3 DNA reads as TGCAGTGCTGCCAGACAGGGCGTGAACTATGGCTACACCTTC. Residues: CSAARQGVNYGYTF. V gene TRBV20-1 combines with J gene TRBJ1-2; TRBD1 agrees at 7 bases. V trimming: 5 bases; J trimming: 2 bases; junction bases outside the gene matches: 8. In germline, CDR1 is DFQATT, CDR2 SNEGSKA (reference sequence). The CDR3 spans 14 residues.

This clonotype counts as large. The genes are TRBV5-6 and TRBJ2-3, with 7 bases identical to TRBD2. The CDR3 totals 14 residues. CDR1 SGHDT and CDR2 YYEEEE come from the germline V gene. Germline trimming cut 4 bases from V and 1 base from J; bases unmatched to any gene: 3. CDR3 nucleotide sequence: TGTGCCAGCAGCCGACGGGGGGGCACAGATACGCAGTATTTT. Translating gives CASSRRGGTDTQYF.

This clonotype is classed as large. CDR3 region: CASSSLAGVGPEQFF. CDR3 DNA: TGTGCCAGCAGTTCTCTAGCGGGAGTAGGGCCAGAGCAGTTCTTC. The J gene is TRBJ2-1, the V gene TRBV27; TRBD2 matches at 10 bases. CDR3 length: 15 amino acids. Per germline, CDR1 MNHEY and CDR2 SMNVEV (reference sequence). The V gene end was trimmed by 4 bases and the J gene end by 10 bases; junction bases not matched to a gene: 10.

By share, this clonotype counts as large. This chain uses TRBV2 with TRBJ1-1; 10 bases align to TRBD1. The CDR3 runs 14 residues. Germline values: CDR1 SNHLY, CDR2 FYNNEI. Unmatched junction bases numbered 7, after V lost 9 bases and J lost 3 bases. The CDR3 protein is CARTIDRGHTEAFF. The CDR3 DNA sequence: TGTGCCAGGACGATCGACAGGGGGCACACTGAAGCTTTCTTT. Drawing the rest from reference TRBV2 and TRBJ1-1, the complete variable domain is EPEVTQTPSHQVTQMGQEVILRCVPISNHLYFYWYRQILGQKVEFLVSFYNNEISEKSEIFDDQFSVERPDGSNFTLKIRSTKLEDSAMYFCARTIDRGHTEAFFGQGTRLTVV.

Comment on this clonotype: This sequence may be a read error, since a much larger clone differs from it by one base. J is TRBJ2-7 and V is TRBV14; D uncertain. CDR1 and CDR2 (germline): SGHDN, FVKESK. The CDR3 totals 12 residues. With 4 bases removed from V and 3 bases from J, the gap between germline ends came to 7 bases. The CDR3 region has the DNA TGTGCCAGCAGCCCGGTGAACTACGAGCAGTACTTC. Translated, it gives CASSPVNYEQYF. Full variable domain (missing parts from reference TRBV14 and TRBJ2-7): EAGVTQFPSHSVIEKGQTVTLRCDPISGHDNLYWYRRVMGKEIKFLLHFVKESKQDESGMPNNRFLAERTGGTYSTLKVQPAELEDSGVYFCASSPVNYEQYFGPGTRLTVT.

This clonotype is medium-sized in the sample. The V and J genes are TRBV2 and TRBJ2-1, with TRBD1 as a possible D gene (5 bases). The CDR3 covers 15 residues. The V end lost 4 bases, the J end lost 7 bases, and 17 bases lay between the germline ends. Germline V lookup: CDR1 SNHLY, CDR2 FYNNEI. This chain's CDR3 is CASSVTVLYMNEQFF. As DNA, the CDR3 is TGTGCCAGCAGTGTGACAGTTTTATATATGAATGAGCAGTTCTTC.

This clonotype turned up a few times. V and J are TRBV19 and TRBJ2-4, with a possible D match to TRBD1 (6 bases). Germline lookup yields CDR1 LNHDA and CDR2 SQIVND (reference sequence). This CDR3 contains 16 residues. V lost 5 bases and J 2 bases, leaving 16 bases between the germline ends. CDR3 sequence reads: CASSPQGTTSKNIQYF. In DNA, the CDR3 is TGTGCCAGTAGTCCCCAGGGGACAACTTCCAAAAACATTCAGTACTTC.

This clonotype is large in the sample. The V call is TRBV25-1, the J call TRBJ1-3; a possible D gene is TRBD1 (5 bases). This CDR3 has 15 residues. Trimming took off 6 bases at V and 0 bases at J, with 12 bases between the two ends. Germline assignment: CDR1 MGHDK and CDR2 SYGVNS. CDR3 protein: CASSSQGSSGNTIYF. The CDR3 DNA is TGTGCCAGCAGCAGTCAGGGCTCCTCTGGAAACACCATATATTTT.

Worth noting for this clonotype: With a much larger clone just one base away, this may be a read error. DNA for the CDR3: TGTGCCAGTAGTATGGAGGGAAGCTCCTGCGAGCAGTACTTC. It codes for CASSMEGSSCEQYF. The chain recombines TRBV19 with TRBJ2-7; a possible D gene is TRBD2 (6 bases). Germline assignment: CDR1 LNHDA and CDR2 SQIVND (reference sequence). The length of the CDR3 is 14 residues.

By sample share, this clonotype is medium-sized. The V and J genes are TRBV7-2 and TRBJ2-4; D gene ambiguous. Germline CDR1 is SGHTA and CDR2 is FQGNSA. With 6 bases removed from V and 1 base from J, the gap between germline ends came to 13 bases. CDR3 size: 15 residues. CDR3 DNA sequence: TGTGCCAGCAGAACCCAACAAGGGGCCAAAAACATTCAGTACTTC. Translated: CASRTQQGAKNIQYF.

By proportion, this clonotype is medium-sized. The V and J genes are TRBV10-3 and TRBJ2-3; the D gene is possibly TRBD1 (7 bases). Trimming pared 7 bases from V and 1 base from J, leaving 18 bases between. Germline CDR1 reads ENHRY; CDR2 reads SYGVKD. The CDR3 covers 16 residues. The CDR3 DNA reads TGTGCCATCAAAGGGAGTGGAGGGGGCGGCACAGATACGCAGTATTTT. Residues: CAIKGSGGGGTDTQYF.

Sample share makes this clonotype large. The chain recombines TRBV7-2 with TRBJ2-1; D is ambiguous. The CDR3 loop spans 12 amino acids. The V gene lost 3 bases and the J gene lost 10 bases, with 10 bases spanning the gap. Looked up from germline, CDR1 is SGHTA and CDR2 is FQGNSA. The CDR3 region has the DNA TGTGCCAGCAGCTTCGACAACCTCGAGCAGTTCTTC. Amino acid sequence: CASSFDNLEQFF.

This clonotype has only a few counts. One junction end does not reproduce the germline sequence, and a read error may be involved. The chain joins TRBV9 to TRBJ2-7; D may be TRBD1 (5 bases). The CDR3 sequence is 16 residues long. Looked up from germline, CDR1 is SGDLS and CDR2 is YYNGEE. CDR3 sequence (DNA): TGTGCCAGCAGCTCTTCCCCTGGGGCCAGCTCCTGCGAGCAGTACTTC. Translated: CASSSSPGASSCEQYF.

Judged by abundance, this clonotype is large. V and J are TRBV29-1 and TRBJ2-3; no firm D call. The CDR3 has 14 amino acids. V was pared by 4 bases and J by 4 bases, with 15 bases between. Per germline, CDR1 SQVTM and CDR2 ANQGSEA. The CDR3 region has the DNA TGCAGCGTTGTTTGGGGAACGGATCCAGATACGCAGTATTTT. It is translated as CSVVWGTDPDTQYF.

This clonotype came up a few times. This may come from a read error, since a much larger clone is one base off. V usage is TRBV29-1 and J usage is TRBJ2-7, with D unclear. In germline, CDR1 is SQVTM, CDR2 ANQGSEA. This CDR3 comprises 12 residues. Deletions cut 5 bases from V and 2 bases from J, with 10 bases between. The CDR3 sequence is CSVSLYTYEQYF. In nucleotides, the CDR3 is TGCAGCGTTTCCCTTTACACCTACGAGCAGTACTTC.